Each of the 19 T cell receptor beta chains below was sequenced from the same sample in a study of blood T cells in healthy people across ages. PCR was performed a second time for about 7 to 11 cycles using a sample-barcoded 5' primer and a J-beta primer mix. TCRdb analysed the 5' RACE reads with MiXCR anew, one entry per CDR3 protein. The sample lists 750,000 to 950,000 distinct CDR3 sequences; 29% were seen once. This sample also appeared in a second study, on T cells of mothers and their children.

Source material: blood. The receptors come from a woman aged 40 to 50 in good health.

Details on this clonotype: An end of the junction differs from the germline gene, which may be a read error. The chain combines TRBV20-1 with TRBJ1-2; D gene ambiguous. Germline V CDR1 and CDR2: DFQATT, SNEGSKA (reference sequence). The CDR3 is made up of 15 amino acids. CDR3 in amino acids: CGARDEYADNYGYTF. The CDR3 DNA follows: TGCGGTGCTAGAGATGAATACGCGGATAACTATGGCTACACCTTC.

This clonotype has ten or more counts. The CDR3 region has the DNA TGTGCCAGCAGTTACGTGGCAGGGGTTAGCAGCTACACCTTC. It is translated as CASSYVAGVSSYTF. V is TRBV6-5 and J is TRBJ1-2; D is perhaps TRBD1 (6 bases). This CDR3 has 14 amino acids. V lost 2 bases to trimming and J lost 9 bases, with 16 bases between them. Looked up from germline, CDR1 is MNHEY and CDR2 is SVGAGI.

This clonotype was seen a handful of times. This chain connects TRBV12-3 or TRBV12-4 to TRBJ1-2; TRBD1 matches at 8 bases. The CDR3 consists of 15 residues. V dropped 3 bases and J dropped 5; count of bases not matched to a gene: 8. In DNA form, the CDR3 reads TGTGCCAGCAGTTTCCTAGGACAGGGAGTATATGGCTACACCTTC. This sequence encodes CASSFLGQGVYGYTF.

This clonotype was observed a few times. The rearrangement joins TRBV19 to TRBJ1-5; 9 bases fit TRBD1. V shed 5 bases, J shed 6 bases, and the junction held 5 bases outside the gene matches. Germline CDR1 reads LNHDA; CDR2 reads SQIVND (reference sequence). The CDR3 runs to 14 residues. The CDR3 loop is CASSSTGGFQPQHF. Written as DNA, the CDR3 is TGTGCCAGTAGTTCCACAGGGGGCTTTCAGCCCCAGCATTTT. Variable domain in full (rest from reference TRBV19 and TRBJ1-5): DGGITQSPKYLFRKEGQNVTLSCEQNLNHDAMYWYRQDPGQGLRLIYYSQIVNDFQKGDIAEGYSVSREKKESFPLTVTSAQKNPTAFYLCASSSTGGFQPQHFGDGTRLSIL.

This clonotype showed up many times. This CDR3 reads CASSSAVSSSYNEQFF. The DNA of the CDR3 is TGTGCCAGCAGTTCCGCAGTTTCTAGCTCCTACAATGAGCAGTTCTTC. This chain connects TRBV6-6 to TRBJ2-1; D gene uncertain. Looked up from germline, CDR1 is MNHNY and CDR2 is SVGAGI (reference sequence). With 4 bases removed from V and 0 bases from J, the gap between germline ends came to 13 bases. This CDR3 is built from 16 residues.

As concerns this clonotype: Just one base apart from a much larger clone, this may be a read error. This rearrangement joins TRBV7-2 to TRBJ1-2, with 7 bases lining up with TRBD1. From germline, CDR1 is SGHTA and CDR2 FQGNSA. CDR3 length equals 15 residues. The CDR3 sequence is CASCLVSAGGIGYTF. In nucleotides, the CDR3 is TGTGCCAGCTGCTTAGTTTCGGCAGGGGGTATTGGCTACACCTTC.

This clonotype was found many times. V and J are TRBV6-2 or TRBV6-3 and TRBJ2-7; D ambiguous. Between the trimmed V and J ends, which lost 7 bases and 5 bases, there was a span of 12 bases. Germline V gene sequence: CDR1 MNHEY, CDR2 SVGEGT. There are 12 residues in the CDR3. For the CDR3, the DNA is TGTGCCAGCACCTCAACGTGGGACGAGCAGTACTTC. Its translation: CASTSTWDEQYF.

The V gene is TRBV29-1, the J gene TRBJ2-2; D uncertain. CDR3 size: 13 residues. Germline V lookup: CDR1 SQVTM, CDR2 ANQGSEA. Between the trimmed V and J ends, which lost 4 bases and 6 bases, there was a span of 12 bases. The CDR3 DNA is TGCAGCGTTGCCTTTAGCCTATCCGGGGAGCTGTTTTTT. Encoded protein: CSVAFSLSGELFF.

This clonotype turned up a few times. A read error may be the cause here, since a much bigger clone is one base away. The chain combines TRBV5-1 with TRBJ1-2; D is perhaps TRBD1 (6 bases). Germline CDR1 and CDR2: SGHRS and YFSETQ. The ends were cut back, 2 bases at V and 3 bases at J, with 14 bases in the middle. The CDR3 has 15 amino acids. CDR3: CASSFELPGDYGYTF. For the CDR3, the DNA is TGCGCCAGCAGCTTTGAACTCCCAGGGGACTATGGCTACACCTTC.

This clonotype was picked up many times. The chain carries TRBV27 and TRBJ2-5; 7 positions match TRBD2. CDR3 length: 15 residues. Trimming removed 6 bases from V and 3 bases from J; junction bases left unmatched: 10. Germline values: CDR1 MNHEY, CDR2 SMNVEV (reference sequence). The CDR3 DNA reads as TGTGCCAGCAGGCTAGATCTTCTAGCGGAAGAGACCCAGTACTTC. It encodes CASRLDLLAEETQYF.

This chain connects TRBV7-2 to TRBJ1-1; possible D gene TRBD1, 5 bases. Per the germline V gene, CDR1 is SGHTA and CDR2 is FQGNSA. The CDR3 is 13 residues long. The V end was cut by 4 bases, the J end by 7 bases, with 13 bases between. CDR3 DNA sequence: TGTGCCAGCAGCTCAACCCCGGGACTTGAAGCTTTCTTT. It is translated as CASSSTPGLEAFF. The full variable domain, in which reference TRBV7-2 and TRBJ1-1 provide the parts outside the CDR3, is GAGVSQSPSNKVTEKGKDVELRCDPISGHTALYWYRQSLGQGLEFLIYFQGNSAPDKSGLPSDRFSAERTGGSVSTLTIQRTQQEDSAVYLCASSSTPGLEAFFGQGTRLTVV.

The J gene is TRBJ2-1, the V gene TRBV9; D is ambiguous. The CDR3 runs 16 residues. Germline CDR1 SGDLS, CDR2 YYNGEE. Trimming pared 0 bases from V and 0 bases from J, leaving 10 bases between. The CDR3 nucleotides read TGTGCCAGCAGCGTAGGCGTGGGAAGCTCCTACAATGAGCAGTTCTTC. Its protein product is CASSVGVGSSYNEQFF.

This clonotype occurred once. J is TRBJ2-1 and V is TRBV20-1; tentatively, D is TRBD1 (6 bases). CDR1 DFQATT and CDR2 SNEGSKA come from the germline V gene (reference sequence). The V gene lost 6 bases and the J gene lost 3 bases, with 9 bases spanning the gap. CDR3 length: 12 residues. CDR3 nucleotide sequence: TGCAGTGCAACAGGGAACTACAATGAGCAGTTCTTC. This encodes CSATGNYNEQFF.

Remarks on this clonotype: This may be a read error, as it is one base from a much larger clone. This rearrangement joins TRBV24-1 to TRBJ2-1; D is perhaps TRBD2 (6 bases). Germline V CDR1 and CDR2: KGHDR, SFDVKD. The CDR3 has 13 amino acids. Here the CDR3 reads CATGDRQRDEQFF. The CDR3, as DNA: TGTGCCACCGGTGACCGACAGCGGGATGAGCAGTTCTTC.

The CDR3 DNA sequence: TGTGCCAGCAGTTTAGGGCACGGTCCCAATGAGCAGTTCTTC. It encodes CASSLGHGPNEQFF. The chain is built from TRBV12-3 or TRBV12-4 and TRBJ2-1; the D is unclear. Trimming took off 1 base at V and 6 bases at J, with 10 bases between the two ends. The CDR3 loop spans 14 amino acids.

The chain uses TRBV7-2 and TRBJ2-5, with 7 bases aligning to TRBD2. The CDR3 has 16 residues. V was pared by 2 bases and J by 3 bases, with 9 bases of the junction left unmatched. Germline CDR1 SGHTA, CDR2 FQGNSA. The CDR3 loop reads CASSLLGGGLKETQYF. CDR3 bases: TGTGCCAGCAGCTTACTAGGCGGGGGATTAAAAGAGACCCAGTACTTC.

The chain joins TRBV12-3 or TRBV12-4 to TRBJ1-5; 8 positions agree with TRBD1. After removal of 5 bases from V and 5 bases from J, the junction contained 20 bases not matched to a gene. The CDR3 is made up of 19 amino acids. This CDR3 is CASSPRDRSRKGTYQPQHF. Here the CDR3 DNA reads TGTGCCAGCAGTCCCCGGGACAGGAGCCGAAAAGGGACATATCAGCCCCAGCATTTT.

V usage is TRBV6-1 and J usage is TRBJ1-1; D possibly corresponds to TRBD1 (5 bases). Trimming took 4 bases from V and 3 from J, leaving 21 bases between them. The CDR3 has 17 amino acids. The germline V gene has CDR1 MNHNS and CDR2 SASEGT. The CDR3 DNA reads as TGTGCCAGCAGTGTAAAAAGGGGTGCAGGAAGAGACACTGAAGCTTTCTTT. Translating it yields CASSVKRGAGRDTEAFF.

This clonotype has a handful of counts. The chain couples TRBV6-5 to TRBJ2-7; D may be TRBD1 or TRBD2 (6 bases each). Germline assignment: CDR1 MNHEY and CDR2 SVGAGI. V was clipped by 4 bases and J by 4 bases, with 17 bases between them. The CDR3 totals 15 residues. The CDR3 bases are TGTGCCAGCAGTTGGGGGACCGGAGGGGGATACGAGCAGTACTTC. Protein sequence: CASSWGTGGGYEQYF.